This TCR beta chain comes out of a study of regulatory and conventional T cells in RAG deficiency. The study's findings and limits: Shannon entropy fell and Simpson indices rose in RAG-deficient patients.

Germline CDR1 is SGHDT and CDR2 is YYEEEE. V trimming: 0 bases; J trimming: 2 bases; junction bases outside the gene matches: 4. This CDR3 has 16 residues. The sorted conventional CD4+ T cells were CD25-low and CD127-high, with genomic DNA sequenced. Sequencing used immunoSEQ multiplex PCR; TCRdb keeps in-frame clones, though not all of them. This sample has around 29,000 clones; nearly 95% occur once, and the top ten carry 0.15% to 0.2%. Details on this clone: What it binds is unknown.

This sample also belongs to another study, concerning regulatory T cells. This second report adds: Amplification used 52 TRBV primers and 13 TRBJ primers. In patients, unique TRB V-J pairs were restricted and V/J usage skewed, especially in Tregs.

Sequenced sample: CD25- CD4+ T cells sorted from blood. This receptor was obtained from a human donor in good health. This rearrangement joins TRBV5-6 to TRBJ2-3; TRBD2 agrees at 9 bases. The CDR3 here is CASSLGLAGYTDTQYF. CDR3 nucleotide sequence: TGTGCCAGCAGCTTGGGCCTAGCGGGGTACACAGATACGCAGTATTTT.